These 24 T cell receptor beta chains were sequenced from one sample in a study of cytomegalovirus exposure and HLA in healthy donors. Use of 60 Vbeta and 13 Jbeta primers characterized the PCR. Method: immunoSEQ multiplex PCR; TCRdb's copy keeps in-frame clones and lacks some. Seen here are over 70,000 clones, 76% observed once, and the top ten hold just over 1.4%. The sequenced material came from PBMCs. Every receptor here comes from a male donor in good health and CMV-seronegative.

To note about this clone: This CDR3 is also generated by other DNA sequences in the sample. The V call is TRBV19, the J call TRBJ1-1, with D unresolved. The CDR3 runs to 12 residues. Looked up from germline, CDR1 is LNHDA and CDR2 is SQIVND (reference sequence). V was trimmed by 2 bases and J by 6 bases, leaving 7 bases between them. The CDR3 protein is CASSIYGAEAFF. The CDR3 nucleotides are TGTGCCAGTAGTATATACGGGGCTGAAGCTTTCTTT.

The rearrangement links TRBV27 to TRBJ1-6; TRBD1 matches 9 bases. The CDR3 contains 16 residues. CDR1 MNHEY and CDR2 SMNVEV come from the germline V gene (reference sequence). The trim removed 5 bases at V and 8 bases at J, leaving 10 bases unmatched. The CDR3 spells CASSNSGTGTDSPLHF. The CDR3 DNA is TGTGCCAGCAGTAATTCCGGGACAGGGACGGATTCACCCCTCCACTTT.

The chain employs TRBV12-5 and TRBJ2-1; no definite D call. Trimming removed 1 base at V and 8 bases at J, with 3 bases between. Germline lookup yields CDR1 LGHNT and CDR2 FRNRAP. CDR3 length equals 11 residues. CDR3 bases: TGTGCTAGTGGTTTGGGGCATGAGCAGTTCTTC. As protein: CASGLGHEQFF.

To note about this clone: At one boundary the junction diverges from the germline segment, which might be a read error. The chain is built from TRBV7-7 and TRBJ2-2, with TRBD1 matching over 7 bases. This CDR3 comprises 16 residues. Germline V gives CDR1 SSHAT, CDR2 FNYEAQ (reference sequence). CDR3 sequence: CASSPRTGEGTGELFF. In nucleotides, the CDR3 is TGTGCTAGCAGCCCAAGGACAGGTGAAGGAACCGGGGAGCTGTTTTTT.

This rearrangement joins TRBV28 to TRBJ1-1; tentative D call: TRBD1 (5 bases). Germline-derived CDR1 and CDR2 are MDHEN and SYDVKM. V was trimmed by 10 bases and J by 6 bases, leaving 27 bases between them. This CDR3 region has 16 residues. The CDR3 loop is CATLPSDDSIKSEAFF. Written as DNA, the CDR3 is TGTGCCACCCTACCCTCAGACGACAGCATTAAGTCTGAAGCTTTCTTT.

This clone was seen only a few times. This chain connects TRBV28 to TRBJ1-2; no clear D gene. CDR1 and CDR2 (germline): MDHEN, SYDVKM. Trimming removed 4 bases from V and 8 bases from J, with 17 bases in between. The CDR3 totals 14 residues. The CDR3 is CASSSPTQAGGYTF. CDR3 sequence (DNA): TGTGCCAGCAGTTCCCCGACCCAGGCGGGGGGCTACACCTTC.

The chain uses TRBV2 and TRBJ2-2; no firm D call. The CDR3 is made up of 13 amino acids. Trimming took 6 bases from V and 3 from J, leaving 8 bases between them. Germline assignment: CDR1 SNHLY and CDR2 FYNNEI. DNA of the CDR3: TGTGCCAGCAGGACTGAGGACACCGGGGAGCTGTTTTTT. This gives the protein CASRTEDTGELFF. Drawing the rest from reference TRBV2 and TRBJ2-2, the complete variable domain is EPEVTQTPSHQVTQMGQEVILRCVPISNHLYFYWYRQILGQKVEFLVSFYNNEISEKSEIFDDQFSVERPDGSNFTLKIRSTKLEDSAMYFCASRTEDTGELFFGEGSRLTVL.

This sequence joins TRBV6-5 and TRBJ2-7, with TRBD1 as a possible D gene (6 bases). The CDR3 covers 12 residues. Germline CDR1 is MNHEY and CDR2 is SVGAGI. Trimming cost V 6 bases and J 3 bases, with 9 bases left between them. The CDR3 DNA reads TGTGCCAGCAGCCCACAGGGCTACGAGCAGTACTTC. It translates to CASSPQGYEQYF.

The gene calls are TRBV19 and TRBJ1-2, with D possibly TRBD1 on 6 matching bases. The length of the CDR3 is 12 residues. The V end lost 7 bases, the J end lost 7 bases, and 13 bases lay between the germline ends. Germline V gene data show CDR1 as LNHDA and CDR2 as SQIVND (reference sequence). The CDR3 DNA reads TGTGCCAGTATCGGGGGGGCTCGTGGCTACACCTTC. This encodes CASIGGARGYTF. The full variable domain, completed using reference TRBV19 and TRBJ1-2, is DGGITQSPKYLFRKEGQNVTLSCEQNLNHDAMYWYRQDPGQGLRLIYYSQIVNDFQKGDIAEGYSVSREKKESFPLTVTSAQKNPTAFYLCASIGGARGYTFGSGTRLTVV.

For this clone: One end of the junction is discordant with germline, which a read error may explain. This chain uses TRBV7-9 with TRBJ1-2; D may be TRBD1 (5 bases). This CDR3 comprises 17 residues. CDR1 is SEHNR and CDR2 is FQNEAQ in the germline V gene (reference sequence). The CDR3 nucleotides read TGTTCCAGCAGCTTAGTGTTAGGACCAGAAGGGGAATATGGCTACACCTTC. Amino acids: CSSSLVLGPEGEYGYTF.

The chain employs TRBV7-8 and TRBJ1-3; D might be TRBD1 (5 bases). The CDR3 sequence is 15 residues long. Germline-derived CDR1 and CDR2 are SGHVS and FQNEAQ. Trimming took off 1 base at V and 2 bases at J, with 9 bases between the two ends. This CDR3 is CASSLVQGTGNTIYF. The CDR3 DNA sequence: TGTGCCAGCAGCTTAGTGCAGGGTACTGGAAACACCATATATTTT.

This clone has just a few counts. The rearrangement uses TRBV5-1 and TRBJ1-4; 7 bases agree with TRBD1. The germline CDR1 and CDR2 sequences are SGHRS and YFSETQ. The CDR3 sequence is 15 residues long. V shed 4 bases, J shed 4 bases, and the junction held 7 bases outside the gene matches. CDR3 residues: CASSPGTAFNEKLFF. In nucleotides, the CDR3 is TGCGCCAGCAGCCCCGGGACAGCTTTTAATGAAAAACTGTTTTTT. Full variable domain (outside the CDR3, taken from reference TRBV5-1 and TRBJ1-4): KAGVTQTPRYLIKTRGQQVTLSCSPISGHRSVSWYQQTPGQGLQFLFEYFSETQRNKGNFPGRFSGRQFSNSRSEMNVSTLELGDSALYLCASSPGTAFNEKLFFGSGTQLSVL.

V gene TRBV5-6 combines with J gene TRBJ1-3; tentatively, D is TRBD1 (5 bases). The CDR3 spans 15 residues. The germline V gene encodes CDR1 SGHDT and CDR2 YYEEEE. V gave up 7 bases and J gave up 8 bases, with 22 bases separating them. CDR3 protein: CASSKQVEFVYTIYF. CDR3 bases: TGTGCCAGCTCAAAACAGGTCGAATTTGTATACACCATATATTTT. The whole variable domain, filled in from reference TRBV5-6 and TRBJ1-3, reads DAGVTQSPTHLIKTRGQQVTLRCSPKSGHDTVSWYQQALGQGPQFIFQYYEEEERQRGNFPDRFSGHQFPNYSSELNVNALLLGDSALYLCASSKQVEFVYTIYFGEGSWLTVV.

The gene calls are TRBV28 and TRBJ2-2; no clear D gene. CDR3 size: 14 residues. V lost 6 bases and J 0 bases, leaving 8 bases between the germline ends. Germline V gene sequence: CDR1 MDHEN, CDR2 SYDVKM. The CDR3 here is CASRKRANTGELFF. For the CDR3, the DNA is TGTGCCAGCAGGAAGCGAGCGAACACCGGGGAGCTGTTTTTT.

In the case of this clone: The same CDR3 also results from other DNA sequences found in this sample. The chain recombines TRBV7-8 with TRBJ1-1; possibly TRBD1 for D (6 bases). This CDR3 is built from 14 residues. The V and J ends lost 1 base and 4 bases respectively, with 10 bases between them. Germline V gives CDR1 SGHVS, CDR2 FQNEAQ. The DNA for the CDR3 is TGTGCCAGCAGCTTAGGCAGGGGAACCACTGAAGCTTTCTTT. This translates into CASSLGRGTTEAFF.

The V gene is TRBV9, the J gene TRBJ1-6; 11 nucleotides line up with TRBD1. CDR3 size: 17 residues. Germline V gene sequence: CDR1 SGDLS, CDR2 YYNGEE. V lost 4 bases and J lost 5; bases outside the gene matches: 8. The CDR3 region is CASSPGQGARNNSPLHF. Here the CDR3 DNA reads TGTGCCAGCAGCCCAGGACAGGGGGCAAGAAATAATTCACCCCTCCACTTT.

V and J are TRBV27 and TRBJ2-3; D call uncertain. Trimming stripped 3 bases from V and 1 base from J, with 5 bases between. Germline V lookup: CDR1 MNHEY, CDR2 SMNVEV (reference sequence). This CDR3 contains 13 residues. CDR3 region: CASSFHGTDTQYF. The CDR3 DNA is TGTGCCAGCAGTTTTCATGGCACAGATACGCAGTATTTT.

This rearrangement joins TRBV5-6 to TRBJ1-1, with D unclear. The CDR3 is 12 amino acids. CDR1 and CDR2 from the germline V gene are SGHDT and YYEEEE. Trimming pared 1 base from V and 3 bases from J, leaving 4 bases between. For the CDR3, the DNA is TGTGCCAGCAGCTTGTCAGACACTGAAGCTTTCTTT. Translated, it gives CASSLSDTEAFF.

This clone occurred once. V is TRBV10-3 and J is TRBJ2-7; 9 bases fit TRBD1. In germline, CDR1 is ENHRY, CDR2 SYGVKD. V shed 7 bases and J 3 bases; nucleotides not matched to a gene: 4. The CDR3 has 13 amino acids. The CDR3 here is CAINRDRVYEQYF. The CDR3 DNA reads TGTGCCATCAATCGGGACAGGGTCTACGAGCAGTACTTC.

This chain joins TRBV6-5 and TRBJ2-2; possible D gene TRBD1, 6 bases. Per the germline V gene, CDR1 is MNHEY and CDR2 is SVGAGI. Trimming cost V 6 bases and J 5 bases, with 10 bases left between them. The CDR3 is 13 residues long. The CDR3 region has the DNA TGTGCCAGCAGCCGCAGGGGTACCGGGGAGCTGTTTTTT. Its protein is CASSRRGTGELFF.

This clone was picked up one time. The rearrangement uses TRBV27 and TRBJ1-2, with D possibly TRBD1 on 5 matching bases. CDR1 is MNHEY, CDR2 SMNVEV, per germline (reference sequence). This CDR3 contains 16 residues. Trimming stripped 3 bases from V and 4 bases from J, with 18 bases between. The CDR3 region is CASSFFGGSFTYGYTF. The CDR3 coding sequence is TGTGCCAGCAGTTTTTTCGGGGGATCTTTTACCTATGGCTACACCTTC.

The chain employs TRBV4-3 and TRBJ1-2; D unclear. V was clipped by 0 bases and J by 5 bases, with 13 bases between them. The CDR3 loop spans 15 amino acids. CDR1 and CDR2 from the germline V gene are LGHNA and YSLEER. CDR3 loop: CASSQDTAPGYGYTF. The CDR3 nucleotides are TGCGCCAGCAGCCAAGATACAGCCCCTGGGTATGGCTACACCTTC.

The chain employs TRBV29-1 and TRBJ2-2; D may be TRBD2 (6 bases). Germline V gives CDR1 SQVTM, CDR2 ANQGSEA. The CDR3 has 14 residues. The V gene lost 6 bases and the J gene lost 1 base, with 12 bases spanning the gap. The CDR3 loop is CSVGRTQNTGELFF. The CDR3 DNA reads as TGCAGCGTGGGGAGGACGCAGAACACCGGGGAGCTGTTTTTT.

V usage is TRBV9 and J usage is TRBJ2-3, with 11 bases lining up with TRBD1. Germline-derived CDR1 and CDR2 are SGDLS and YYNGEE. This CDR3 region has 17 residues. V trimming: 4 bases; J trimming: 1 base; junction bases outside the gene matches: 8. This chain's CDR3 is CASSPRGQGERTDTQYF. The CDR3 DNA reads as TGTGCCAGCAGCCCGAGGGGACAGGGGGAGCGCACAGATACGCAGTATTTT.